A single sample gave rise to the 16 T cell receptor beta chains below, sequenced in a study of T cells in narcolepsy. The protocol was immunoSEQ multiplex PCR, while the TCRdb copy is restricted to in-frame clones and leaves out a portion. This sample carries under 35,000 clones, 75% to 90% of them seen once, and the ten largest clones take about 2.7%. The sequenced sample consisted of CD45RA- memory CD4+ T cells from PBMCs. The receptors were gathered from a human donor with narcolepsy.

This clone was detected only once. The chain is built from TRBV28 and TRBJ2-3; maybe TRBD2 (5 bases). The CDR3 contains 14 residues. The V end lost 1 base, the J end lost 0 bases, and 5 bases lay between the germline ends. CDR1 is MDHEN and CDR2 is SYDVKM in the germline V gene. The DNA of the CDR3 is TGTGCCAGCAGTTTATCGGGGAGCACAGATACGCAGTATTTT. Residues: CASSLSGSTDTQYF.

In its sample, this clone was seen once. This rearrangement joins TRBV30 to TRBJ2-5; 11 nucleotides match TRBD2. From germline, CDR1 is GTSNPN and CDR2 SVGIG (reference sequence). With V trimmed by 2 bases and J by 3 bases, 5 bases remained unmatched. The CDR3 is made up of 15 amino acids. The DNA for the CDR3 is TGTGCCTGGAGTCTAAAACTAGCGGGGGAAGAGACCCAGTACTTC. It yields the protein CAWSLKLAGEETQYF.

The CDR3 DNA sequence: TGTGCCAGCTCCCCGGACAGGGTAAACACTGAAGCTTTCTTT. Residues: CASSPDRVNTEAFF. The rearrangement uses TRBV19 and TRBJ1-1; 8 positions match TRBD1. The ends lost 9 bases at V and 2 bases at J; junction bases unmatched: 8. The CDR3 consists of 14 residues. The germline V gene has CDR1 LNHDA and CDR2 SQIVND (reference sequence).

This sequence joins TRBV28 and TRBJ1-1, with D possibly TRBD1 on 5 matching bases. The CDR3 spans 14 residues. The V gene lost 10 bases and the J gene lost 0 bases, with 15 bases spanning the gap. Germline V gene data show CDR1 as MDHEN and CDR2 as SYDVKM. The CDR3 reads CAIDSRGLNTEAFF. CDR3 in DNA: TGTGCCATCGACTCACGGGGCCTGAACACTGAAGCTTTCTTT. The full variable domain, its missing parts supplied by reference TRBV28 and TRBJ1-1, is DVKVTQSSRYLVKRTGEKVFLECVQDMDHENMFWYRQDPGLGLRLIYFSYDVKMKEKGDIPEGYSVSREKKERFSLILESASTNQTSMYLCAIDSRGLNTEAFFGQGTRLTVV.

The V gene is TRBV7-8, the J gene TRBJ1-5; D is undetermined. The CDR3 is 13 residues long. CDR1 SGHVS and CDR2 FQNEAQ come from the germline V gene. The ends were cut back, 3 bases at V and 4 bases at J, with 7 bases in the middle. The CDR3, as DNA: TGTGCCAGCAGCTTGTTCGGGAATCAGCCCCAGCATTTT. Its protein is CASSLFGNQPQHF.

Written as DNA, the CDR3 is TGCGCCAGCAGCCTAAGAGCGGGACTGGACGGGGAGCTGTTTTTT. Translated: CASSLRAGLDGELFF. The chain uses TRBV5-1 and TRBJ2-2, with 7 bases that match TRBD2. The CDR3 is 15 amino acids. V was pared by 4 bases and J by 7 bases, with 10 bases of the junction left unmatched. Germline V gene data show CDR1 as SGHRS and CDR2 as YFSETQ.

V is TRBV7-9 and J is TRBJ2-5, with TRBD1 as a possible D gene (6 bases). The CDR3 is 14 residues long. V dropped 5 bases and J dropped 0 bases, with 10 bases sitting between them. The V gene's germline CDR1 is SEHNR and CDR2 FQNEAQ (reference sequence). CDR3 in amino acids: CASSADRHQETQYF. The CDR3 nucleotides read TGTGCCAGCAGCGCGGACAGACACCAAGAGACCCAGTACTTC.

The rearrangement uses TRBV10-3 and TRBJ1-2; the D gene is possibly TRBD1 (6 bases). The germline CDR1 and CDR2 sequences are ENHRY and SYGVKD. Trimming pared 2 bases from V and 4 bases from J, leaving 20 bases between. CDR3 length: 17 residues. The CDR3 is CAISEPLTGISFYGYTF. In DNA form, the CDR3 reads TGTGCCATCAGTGAGCCTCTTACAGGGATCTCATTCTATGGCTACACCTTC.

The chain is built from TRBV9 and TRBJ1-3; 7 bases line up with TRBD1. V shed 4 bases and J 4 bases; nucleotides not matched to a gene: 11. CDR1 is SGDLS and CDR2 is YYNGEE in the germline V gene. This CDR3 spans 16 amino acids. The DNA for the CDR3 is TGTGCCAGCAGCCTCCGTCCAGGGGGAACGGGAAACACCATATATTTT. Amino acid sequence: CASSLRPGGTGNTIYF.

V gene TRBV7-7 combines with J gene TRBJ2-2; D might be TRBD1 (6 bases). CDR3 length: 16 amino acids. V was shortened by 1 base and J by 2 bases, with 11 bases between the two germline ends. Germline V lookup: CDR1 SSHAT, CDR2 FNYEAQ (reference sequence). Here the CDR3 DNA reads TGTGCCAGCAGCTTAGGCCTAGGGGGAAACACCGGGGAGCTGTTTTTT. Its protein product is CASSLGLGGNTGELFF.

J is TRBJ2-1 and V is TRBV7-9; the D gene is possibly TRBD1 (5 bases). Trimming stripped 1 base from V and 10 bases from J, with 11 bases between. CDR3 length: 13 amino acids. Germline CDR1 reads SEHNR; CDR2 reads FQNEAQ (reference sequence). The CDR3 region is CASSLGAAGEQFF. Here the CDR3 DNA reads TGTGCCAGCAGCTTAGGGGCGGCAGGGGAGCAGTTCTTC.

V gene TRBV15 combines with J gene TRBJ1-2; D might be TRBD1 (5 bases). This CDR3 comprises 15 residues. Germline V lookup: CDR1 LNHNV, CDR2 YYDKDF (reference sequence). The V end was cut by 1 base, the J end by 8 bases, with 17 bases between. CDR3 bases: TGTGCCACCAGCAGAGTAAGGGACCGCAGGGCCGGCTACACCTTC. Amino acids: CATSRVRDRRAGYTF.

The genes are TRBV5-4 and TRBJ2-3; TRBD2 aligns across 10 bases. CDR3 length: 15 amino acids. Germline trimming cut 4 bases from V and 1 base from J; bases unmatched to any gene: 3. CDR1 and CDR2 from the germline V gene are SGHNT and YYREEE (reference sequence). CDR3 sequence: CASSATSGGTDTQYF. CDR3 bases: TGTGCCAGCAGCGCAACTAGCGGGGGCACAGATACGCAGTATTTT.

The V call is TRBV6-1, the J call TRBJ1-4, with D tentatively TRBD1 (6 bases). Per germline, CDR1 MNHNS and CDR2 SASEGT. This CDR3 contains 13 residues. The germline V and J ends were trimmed by 6 bases and 3 bases, with 8 bases remaining between them. The CDR3 DNA sequence: TGTGCCAGCAGATACAGGGCTAATGAAAAACTGTTTTTT. Amino acid sequence: CASRYRANEKLFF.

V gene TRBV4-3 combines with J gene TRBJ1-2; D ambiguous. Germline V CDR1 and CDR2: LGHNA, YSLEER. CDR3 length: 17 residues. The germline V and J ends were trimmed by 1 base and 5 bases, with 20 bases remaining between them. The DNA for the CDR3 is TGCGCCAGCAGCCAAGGGAGGGCCAGGAGGGATACTTATGGCTACACCTTC. Translation: CASSQGRARRDTYGYTF.

The CDR3 region has the DNA TGTGCCAGCAGCGGCAGCAGACAGGGTGGCGAGCAGTACTTC. This codes for CASSGSRQGGEQYF. The chain has TRBV7-2 and TRBJ2-7; 7 nucleotides align to TRBD1. The V gene's germline CDR1 is SGHTA and CDR2 FQGNSA. The CDR3 spans 14 residues. With 5 bases clipped from V and 6 bases from J, the junction kept 10 bases outside the gene matches.